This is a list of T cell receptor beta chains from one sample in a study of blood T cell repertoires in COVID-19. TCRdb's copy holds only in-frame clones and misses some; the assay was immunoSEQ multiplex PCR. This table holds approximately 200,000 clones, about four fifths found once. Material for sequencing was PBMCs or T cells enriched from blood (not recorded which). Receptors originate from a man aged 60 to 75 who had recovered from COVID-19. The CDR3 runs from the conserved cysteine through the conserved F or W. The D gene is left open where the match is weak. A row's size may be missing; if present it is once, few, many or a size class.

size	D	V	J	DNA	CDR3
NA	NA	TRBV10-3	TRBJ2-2	TGTGCCATCAGTGATCCGGGACACGACACCGGGGAGCTGTTTTTT	CAISDPGHDTGELFF
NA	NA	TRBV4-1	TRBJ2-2	TGCGCCAGCAGCCAACGTGAGCAAGCCCGGGGCACCGGGGAGCTGTTTTTT	CASSQREQARGTGELFF
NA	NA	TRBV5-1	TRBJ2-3	TGCGCCAGCCTTCGACTAGATATTAGCACAGATACGCAGTATTTT	CASLRLDISTDTQYF
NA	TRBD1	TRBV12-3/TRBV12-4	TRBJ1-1	TGTGCCAGCAGTCCTAGACAGGGGGTGGCTTTCTTT	CASSPRQGVAFF
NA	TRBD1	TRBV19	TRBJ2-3	TGTGCCAGTAGTCCCCGTCGAACAGGGGGCACAGATACGCAGTATTTT	CASSPRRTGGTDTQYF
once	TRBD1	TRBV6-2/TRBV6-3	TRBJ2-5	TGTGCCAGCAGTTGGACAGGGTCACGGGAGACCCAGTACTTC	CASSWTGSRETQYF
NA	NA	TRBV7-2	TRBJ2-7	TGTGCCAGCAGCTTCCGGGACAACTCCTACGAGCAGTACTTC	CASSFRDNSYEQYF
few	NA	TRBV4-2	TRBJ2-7	TGTGCCAGCAGCTCGACAGATCGAGCCTACGAGCAGTACTTC	CASSSTDRAYEQYF
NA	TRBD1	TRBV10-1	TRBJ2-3	TGCGCCAGCGTGGGGACAGGACCCTCTAGAAGCACAGATACGCAGTATTTT	CASVGTGPSRSTDTQYF
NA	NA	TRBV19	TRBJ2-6	TGTGCCAGTAACGAGTACTTTGGGGCCAACGTCCTGACTTTC	CASNEYFGANVLTF
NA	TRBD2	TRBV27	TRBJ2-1	TGTGCCAGCAGTCTGACGCCCCCCGGACTAGCGGGGGGATGGTTCTTC	CASSLTPPGLAGGWFF
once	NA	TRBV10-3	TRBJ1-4	TGTGCCATCAGCCCTGGGAGAGCAACTAATGAAAAACTGTTTTTT	CAISPGRATNEKLFF
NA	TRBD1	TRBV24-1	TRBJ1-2	TGTGCCGCCGACAAGTTCGACAGGGGCTATGGCTACACCTTC	CAADKFDRGYGYTF
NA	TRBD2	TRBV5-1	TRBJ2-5	TGCGCCAGCAGAGGGGAGGGAGAGACCCAGTACTTC	CASRGEGETQYF
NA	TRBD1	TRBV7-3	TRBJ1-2	TGTGCCAGCAGCGTTGGGACAGCCTATGGCTACACCTTC	CASSVGTAYGYTF
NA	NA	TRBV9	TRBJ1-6	TGTGCCAGCAGCGCAGCCGGCGGAGGCTCACCCCTCCACTTT	CASSAAGGGSPLHF
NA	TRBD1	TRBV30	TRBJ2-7	TGTGCCTGGAGTGAGATCGGGACAGGGATCCACGAGCAGTACTTC	CAWSEIGTGIHEQYF
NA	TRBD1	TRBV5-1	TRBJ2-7	TGCGCCAGCAGCTTGGGGGGACAGGAGACCTACGAGCAGTACTTC	CASSLGGQETYEQYF
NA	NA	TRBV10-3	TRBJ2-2	TGTGCCATCAGTGCCGGGGGAGACACCGGGGAGCTGTTTTTT	CAISAGGDTGELFF
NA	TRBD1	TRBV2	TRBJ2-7	TGTGCCAGCAGGGGGGACAGCCCCTACGAGCAGTACTTC	CASRGDSPYEQYF
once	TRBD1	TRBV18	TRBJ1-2	TGTGCCAGCTCACCACGCAACAGGGGGCATGGCTACACCTTC	CASSPRNRGHGYTF
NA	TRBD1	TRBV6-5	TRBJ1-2	TGTGCCAGCAAGAAAGGACAGGGAAACTATGGCTACACCTTC	CASKKGQGNYGYTF
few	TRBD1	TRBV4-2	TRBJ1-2	TGTGCCAGCACCACACCCGACAGGGTTTCTGGCTACACCTTC	CASTTPDRVSGYTF
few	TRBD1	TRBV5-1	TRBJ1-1	TGCGCCAGCAGCTTAGGGTCCGGACAGGGCCCTGAAGCTTTCTTT	CASSLGSGQGPEAFF
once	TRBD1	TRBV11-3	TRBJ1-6	TGTGCCAGCAGCGAGGGACAGAGAAATTCACCCCTCCACTTT	CASSEGQRNSPLHF
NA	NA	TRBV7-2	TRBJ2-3	TGTGCCAGCAGCTTAGGTCTCCTTAAGCGCACAGATACGCAGTATTTT	CASSLGLLKRTDTQYF
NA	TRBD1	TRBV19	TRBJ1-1	TGTGCCAGTACCCTGGGACAGACGAACACTGAAGCTTTCTTT	CASTLGQTNTEAFF
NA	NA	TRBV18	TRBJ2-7	TGTGCCAGCTCACCAACTTCCTACGAGCAGTACTTC	CASSPTSYEQYF
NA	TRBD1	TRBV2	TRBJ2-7	TGTGCCAGCAGGTGGGACAGGGGGGACGCCTACGAGCAGTACTTC	CASRWDRGDAYEQYF
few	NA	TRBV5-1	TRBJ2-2	TGCGCCAGCAGCTTGGGGCAGGGGATAAGGGAGCTGTTTTTT	CASSLGQGIRELFF
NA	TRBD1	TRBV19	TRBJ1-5	TGTGCCAGTAGTACCACAGGGGGCGGACTTCAGCCCCAGCATTTT	CASSTTGGGLQPQHF
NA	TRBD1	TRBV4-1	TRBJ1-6	TGCGCCAGCAGCCAAGACGACAGGGGGCTTTTTCTCAATAATTCACCCCTCCACTTT	CASSQDDRGLFLNNSPLHF
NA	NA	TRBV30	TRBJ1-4	TGTGCCTGGAGTGTAATCGACGGGAGGGGAAAACTGTTTTTT	CAWSVIDGRGKLFF
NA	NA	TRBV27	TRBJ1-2	TGTGCCAGCAGTTTATCGATTGTGGCTGGAGGCTATGGCTACACCTTC	CASSLSIVAGGYGYTF
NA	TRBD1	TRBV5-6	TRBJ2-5	TGTGCCAGCAGGTCGACAGACAGGGGGAAAGAGACCCAGTACTTC	CASRSTDRGKETQYF
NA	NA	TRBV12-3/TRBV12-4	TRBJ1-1	TGTGCCAGCAGCGTCCGGAACACTGAAGCTTTCTTT	CASSVRNTEAFF
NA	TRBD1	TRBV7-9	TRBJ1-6	TGTGCCAGCAGCTTAGGACAGGGAGATAATTCACCCCTCCACTTT	CASSLGQGDNSPLHF
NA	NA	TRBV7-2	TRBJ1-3	TGTGCCAGCAGCTTAGGTCTCGGACATGGAAACACCATATATTTT	CASSLGLGHGNTIYF
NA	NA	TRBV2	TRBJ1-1	TGTGCCAGCAGTAGAGAAATGAACACTGAAGCTTTCTTT	CASSREMNTEAFF
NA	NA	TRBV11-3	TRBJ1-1	TGTGCCAGCACCTTGGGGGCTCAGGGGAAAGCTTTCTTT	CASTLGAQGKAFF
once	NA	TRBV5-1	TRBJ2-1	TGCGCCAGCAAAAAAGGGGGCAATGAGCAGTTCTTC	CASKKGGNEQFF
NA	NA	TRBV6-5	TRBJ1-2	TGTGCCAGCAGTTCCCCCACAAGACAGCATGGCTACACCTTC	CASSSPTRQHGYTF
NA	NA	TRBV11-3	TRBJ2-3	TGTGCCAGCAGCAGCGGACAGTCCACAGATACGCAGTATTTT	CASSSGQSTDTQYF
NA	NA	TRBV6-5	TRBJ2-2	TGTGCCAGCAGGGCCTTGGCAGGGCACACCGGGGAGCTGTTTTTT	CASRALAGHTGELFF
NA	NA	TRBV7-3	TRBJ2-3	TGTGCCAGCAGCTTAATGCGGACAGATACGCAGTATTTT	CASSLMRTDTQYF
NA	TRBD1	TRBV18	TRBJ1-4	TGTGCCAGCTCACCACCGGGGACAGTTAATGAAAAACTGTTTTTT	CASSPPGTVNEKLFF
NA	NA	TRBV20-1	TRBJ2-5	TGCAGTGCTAGTTGGGGGGATGGAGAGACCCAGTACTTC	CSASWGDGETQYF
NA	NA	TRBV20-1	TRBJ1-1	TGCAGTGCTAGTCTAGGGGCCCGAACTGAAGCTTTCTTT	CSASLGARTEAFF
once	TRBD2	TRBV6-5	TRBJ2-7	TGTGCCACTCTGCACGGGGGGGAAGCCTACGAGCAGTACTTC	CATLHGGEAYEQYF
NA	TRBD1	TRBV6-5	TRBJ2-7	TGTGCCAGCATCCGGGACAGGAGTGCCTACGAGCAGTACTTC	CASIRDRSAYEQYF
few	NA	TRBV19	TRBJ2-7	TGTGCCAGTAAGAGACAATTCACGAGCTCCTACGAGCAGTACTTC	CASKRQFTSSYEQYF